The clone carrying this T cell receptor (beta chain) was seen just once. Its target is not known. This sample was included in a study of cytomegalovirus exposure and HLA in healthy donors. Study-level points and caveats: Most TCR sequences showed up rarely, but some public TCRs showed up in many donors.

The CDR3 runs to 13 residues. V was pared by 9 bases and J by 5 bases, with 14 bases between. CDR1 is SGHRS, CDR2 YFSETQ, per germline. PCR employed 60 Vbeta and 13 Jbeta primers. Using immunoSEQ multiplex PCR, the repertoire was profiled, and TCRdb retains in-frame clones only, with some absent. Of about 160,000 clones listed, roughly 80% are singletons. This sequence originates from a man aged 35 to 55 in good health and CMV-seronegative. The V and J genes are TRBV5-1 and TRBJ2-2; D gene ambiguous. Material for sequencing was PBMCs. The CDR3 DNA sequence: TGCGCCATACGCGGCGAGAATACCGGGGAGCTGTTTTTT. It translates to CAIRGENTGELFF. Supplemented by reference TRBV5-1 and TRBJ2-2, the full variable domain reads KAGVTQTPRYLIKTRGQQVTLSCSPISGHRSVSWYQQTPGQGLQFLFEYFSETQRNKGNFPGRFSGRQFSNSRSEMNVSTLELGDSALYLCAIRGENTGELFFGEGSRLTVL.